These 4 T cell receptor beta chains were sequenced from one sample in a study of CD8 T cells in Susac syndrome (dated by TCRdb to about 2019). The library was prepared using the immunoSEQ multiplex PCR assay. RNA was extracted using the RNeasy kit, and roughly 0.5 to 1 microgram was reverse transcribed with random hexamers. Using fastp at Q25 and MiXCR, TCRdb reprocessed the public reads and kept productive beta chains. Each entry merges the rows of one CDR3 protein and shows their most common DNA and genes. Across this sample there are approximately 190,000 distinct CDR3 sequences, with roughly 95% seen only once. Roughly 0.098% of the sample belongs to the ten largest clones. The material sequenced was CD4+ T cells from PBMCs. Source of these receptors: a human donor with Susac syndrome.

The rearrangement joins TRBV12-3 or TRBV12-4 to TRBJ2-7, with 8 bases matching TRBD2. Trimming took 2 bases from V and 5 from J; bases not matched to a gene: 5. CDR3 length: 14 residues. The CDR3 sequence is CASSLNGGAHEQYF. CDR3 nucleotides: TGTGCCAGCAGTTTAAACGGGGGGGCCCACGAGCAGTACTTC.

J is TRBJ1-6 and V is TRBV30; D might be TRBD1 (5 bases). CDR1 GTSNPN and CDR2 SVGIG come from the germline V gene (reference sequence). The CDR3 contains 14 residues. Trimming stripped 3 bases from V and 7 bases from J, with 13 bases between. This CDR3 reads CAWRPGPTNSPLHF. The CDR3 region has the DNA TGTGCCTGGAGGCCGGGACCGACGAATTCACCCCTCCACTTT.

This clonotype was recorded a few times. J is TRBJ2-5 and V is TRBV9, with 9 bases fitting TRBD2. The CDR3 has 15 residues. Germline trimming cut 2 bases from V and 1 base from J; bases unmatched to any gene: 3. The V gene's germline CDR1 is SGDLS and CDR2 YYNGEE. Here the CDR3 reads CASSVEAGGQETQYF. DNA for the CDR3: TGTGCCAGCAGCGTCGAAGCGGGGGGCCAAGAGACCCAGTACTTC.

The chain uses TRBV7-9 and TRBJ2-3, with D maybe TRBD2 (5 bases). The CDR3 is 10 amino acids. Trimming cost V 11 bases and J 5 bases, with 8 bases left between them. Germline V gene data show CDR1 as SEHNR and CDR2 as FQNEAQ (reference sequence). CDR3 nucleotide sequence: TGTGCCTCCGCGGGAGATACGCAGTATTTT. It translates to CASAGDTQYF.